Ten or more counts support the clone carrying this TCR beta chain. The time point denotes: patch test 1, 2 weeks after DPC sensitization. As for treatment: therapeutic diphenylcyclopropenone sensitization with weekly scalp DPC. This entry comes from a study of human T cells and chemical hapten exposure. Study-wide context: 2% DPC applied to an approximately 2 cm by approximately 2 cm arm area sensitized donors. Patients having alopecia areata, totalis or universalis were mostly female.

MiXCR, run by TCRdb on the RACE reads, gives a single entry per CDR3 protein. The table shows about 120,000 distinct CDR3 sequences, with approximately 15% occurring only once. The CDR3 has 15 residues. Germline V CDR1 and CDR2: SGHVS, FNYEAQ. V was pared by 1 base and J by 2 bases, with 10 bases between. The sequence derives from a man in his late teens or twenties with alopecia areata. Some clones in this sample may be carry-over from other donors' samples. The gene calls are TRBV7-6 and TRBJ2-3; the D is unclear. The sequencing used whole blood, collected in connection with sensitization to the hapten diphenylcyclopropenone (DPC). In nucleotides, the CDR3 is TGTGCCAGCAGCTTAGAGGGTACGAACACAGATACGCAGTATTTT. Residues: CASSLEGTNTDTQYF.